The 19 T cell receptor beta chains below come from one sample, sequenced in a study of blood T cell repertoires in COVID-19. Assay used: immunoSEQ multiplex PCR; TCRdb lists only in-frame clones, some missing. The table records tens of thousands of clones, approximately 88% of them present only once. Sequencing was done on a sample of peripheral blood. These receptors were obtained from a woman aged 80 or over with acute or convalescent COVID-19.

This chain connects TRBV3-1 (or the pseudogene TRBV3-2) to TRBJ1-5; D possibly corresponds to TRBD1 (5 bases). Trimming shortened V by 4 bases and J by 2 bases, and 9 bases separated the two germline ends. Germline V gene lookup returns CDR1 LGHDT and CDR2 YNNKEL (reference sequence). CDR3 length: 14 amino acids. This CDR3 reads CASSLGGGNQPQHF. CDR3 in DNA: TGTGCCAGCAGCCTCGGGGGTGGCAATCAGCCCCAGCATTTT.

The gene calls are TRBV3-1 (or the pseudogene TRBV3-2) and TRBJ2-7; 10 bases are a match to TRBD2. The germline V gene has CDR1 LGHDT and CDR2 YNNKEL (reference sequence). The CDR3 sequence is 16 residues long. The V segment lost 4 bases and the J segment 3 bases; nucleotides outside the gene matches: 9. CDR3 sequence (DNA): TGTGCCAGCAGCCCAAGGCCTAGCGGGGGACACTACGAGCAGTACTTC. Protein sequence: CASSPRPSGGHYEQYF.

The chain joins TRBV9 to TRBJ1-5; 10 bases are a match to TRBD1. This CDR3 is built from 16 residues. V was pared by 1 base and J by 5 bases, with 6 bases of the junction left unmatched. CDR1 is SGDLS, CDR2 YYNGEE, per germline. CDR3 sequence: CASSVMLGTGDQPQHF. The CDR3 DNA sequence: TGTGCCAGCAGCGTAATGCTCGGGACAGGGGATCAGCCCCAGCATTTT. Complete variable domain (other parts from reference TRBV9 and TRBJ1-5): DSGVTQTPKHLITATGQRVTLRCSPRSGDLSVYWYQQSLDQGLQFLIQYYNGEERAKGNILERFSAQQFPDLHSELNLSSLELGDSALYFCASSVMLGTGDQPQHFGDGTRLSIL.

V and J are TRBV18 and TRBJ1-4; possible D gene TRBD1, 5 bases. Trimming stripped 4 bases from V and 7 bases from J, with 13 bases between. This CDR3 is built from 14 residues. CDR1 is KGHSH, CDR2 LQKENI, per germline. The CDR3 coding sequence is TGTGCCAGCTCACTACCCTCTAGGGGTGAAAAACTGTTTTTT. Encoded protein: CASSLPSRGEKLFF.

In its sample, this clone was seen a few times. This chain uses TRBV11-2 with TRBJ2-1, with 13 nucleotides matching TRBD2. The CDR3 loop spans 17 amino acids. V dropped 5 bases and J dropped 4; count of bases not matched to a gene: 8. Germline V lookup: CDR1 SGHAT, CDR2 FQNNGV. The CDR3 nucleotides read TGTGCCAGCAGCCCGGTAGGGACTAGCGGGAATTACAATGAGCAGTTCTTC. Its translation is CASSPVGTSGNYNEQFF. Full variable domain (outside the CDR3, taken from reference TRBV11-2 and TRBJ2-1): EAGVAQSPRYKIIEKRQSVAFWCNPISGHATLYWYQQILGQGPKLLIQFQNNGVVDDSQLPKDRFSAERLKGVDSTLKIQPAKLEDSAVYLCASSPVGTSGNYNEQFFGPGTRLTVL.

This chain joins TRBV10-3 and TRBJ1-2, with D hard to call. This CDR3 contains 13 residues. V was trimmed by 3 bases and J by 5 bases, leaving 10 bases between them. Germline loops: CDR1 ENHRY, CDR2 SYGVKD. The CDR3 here is CAISEEHLYGYTF. Written as DNA, the CDR3 is TGTGCCATCAGTGAAGAGCACCTATATGGCTACACCTTC.

This clone occurred once. The rearrangement uses TRBV5-1 and TRBJ2-1; 9 nucleotides align to TRBD1. This CDR3 spans 16 amino acids. CDR1 SGHRS and CDR2 YFSETQ come from the germline V gene. Trimming cost V 2 bases and J 1 base; bases outside gene matches: 4. CDR3 protein: CASSLLDRGSYNEQFF. The CDR3, as DNA: TGCGCCAGCAGCTTACTGGACAGGGGATCCTACAATGAGCAGTTCTTC.

The chain has TRBV9 and TRBJ2-1; the D gene is possibly TRBD2 (8 bases). Germline values: CDR1 SGDLS, CDR2 YYNGEE. V lost 3 bases to trimming and J lost 7 bases, with 38 bases between them. The CDR3 has 22 amino acids. Written as DNA, the CDR3 is TGTGCCAGCAGCGCCCGACAGGGTCGGAATGGACTAGCACCTGGTTGGTCGAATGAGCAGTTCTTC. Its translation is CASSARQGRNGLAPGWSNEQFF.

This rearrangement joins TRBV6-2 or TRBV6-3 to TRBJ2-3; 10 bases align to TRBD2. Germline lookup yields CDR1 MNHEY and CDR2 SVGEGT. Trimming at V came to 0 bases and at J to 2 bases, leaving 11 bases not matched to a gene. CDR3 length equals 19 residues. CDR3 sequence: CASSYSRVRLAGLTDTQYF. CDR3 DNA sequence: TGTGCCAGCAGTTACTCGAGGGTACGACTAGCGGGTCTCACAGATACGCAGTATTTT.

The CDR3 reads CASSFIYGNTEAFF. In DNA, the CDR3 is TGTGCCAGCAGTTTTATTTACGGGAACACTGAAGCTTTCTTT. The V gene is TRBV6-5, the J gene TRBJ1-1, with no clear D. This CDR3 is built from 14 residues. The V gene lost 4 bases and the J gene lost 1 base, with 10 bases spanning the gap. Per the germline V gene, CDR1 is MNHEY and CDR2 is SVGAGI.

The count of this clone is one. This chain links TRBV6-5 with TRBJ1-3, with D possibly TRBD1 on 5 matching bases. The CDR3 has 15 residues. Trimming cost V 2 bases and J 0 bases, with 8 bases left between them. Germline V lookup: CDR1 MNHEY, CDR2 SVGAGI. CDR3 amino acids: CASSYDSNSGNTIYF. DNA for the CDR3: TGTGCCAGCAGTTACGACAGTAACTCTGGAAACACCATATATTTT.

The gene calls are TRBV19 and TRBJ2-3; D is perhaps TRBD1 (5 bases). Trimming took 1 base from V and 8 from J, leaving 7 bases between them. This CDR3 has 12 residues. Germline CDR1 LNHDA, CDR2 SQIVND (reference sequence). CDR3: CASSIVGATQYF. CDR3 bases: TGTGCCAGTAGTATAGTAGGGGCTACGCAGTATTTT.

This sequence joins TRBV2 and TRBJ2-3; D gene uncertain. Trimming removed 6 bases from V and 0 bases from J, with 4 bases in between. Germline CDR1 is SNHLY and CDR2 is FYNNEI. CDR3 size: 12 residues. CDR3 loop: CASRASTDTQYF. The CDR3 DNA follows: TGTGCCAGCAGGGCTAGCACAGATACGCAGTATTTT.

The chain joins TRBV10-3 to TRBJ2-5, with 13 bases matching TRBD2. The trim removed 10 bases at V and 5 bases at J, leaving 10 bases unmatched. CDR3 length equals 15 residues. Germline V gene lookup returns CDR1 ENHRY and CDR2 SYGVKD. The DNA for the CDR3 is TGTGCCACTCGACTAGCGGGGGGTCAGGGGGAGACCCAGTACTTC. This gives the protein CATRLAGGQGETQYF.

V and J are TRBV3-1 (or the pseudogene TRBV3-2) and TRBJ1-2, with a tentative D call TRBD1 (6 bases). Germline V gene data show CDR1 as LGHDT and CDR2 as YNNKEL (reference sequence). Trimming removed 5 bases from V and 8 bases from J, with 9 bases in between. The CDR3 spans 11 residues. The CDR3 region has the DNA TGTGCCAGCAGCTACAGGGACGGCTACACCTTC. It specifies CASSYRDGYTF.

As concerns this clone: Additional DNA sequences in this sample encode the identical CDR3. This sequence joins TRBV18 and TRBJ1-2; 8 nucleotides line up with TRBD1. The CDR3 spans 13 residues. In germline, CDR1 is KGHSH, CDR2 LQKENI. After removal of 5 bases from V and 2 bases from J, the junction contained 1 base not matched to a gene. The CDR3 loop is CASSTGGNYGYTF. The CDR3 coding sequence is TGTGCCAGCTCAACAGGGGGAAACTATGGCTACACCTTC.

J is TRBJ2-3 and V is TRBV2, with a tentative D call TRBD1 (6 bases). The CDR3 is 14 amino acids. Looked up from germline, CDR1 is SNHLY and CDR2 is FYNNEI. V lost 8 bases and J lost 0, with 12 bases in between. The CDR3 spells CASRDTLSTDTQYF. CDR3 DNA sequence: TGTGCCAGCCGGGACACGCTTAGCACAGATACGCAGTATTTT.

The gene calls are TRBV24-1 and TRBJ2-3; D is perhaps TRBD2 (5 bases). The CDR3 consists of 15 residues. In germline, CDR1 is KGHDR, CDR2 SFDVKD. Deletions cut 5 bases from V and 0 bases from J, with 11 bases between. CDR3 sequence (DNA): TGTGCCACCAGTGGACCGGCGGGTAGCACAGATACGCAGTATTTT. Protein: CATSGPAGSTDTQYF.

This chain joins TRBV30 and TRBJ1-6; 7 bases align to TRBD1. Germline V lookup: CDR1 GTSNPN, CDR2 SVGIG (reference sequence). J gave up 0 bases and V 7 bases, and 3 bases lay outside the gene matches. This CDR3 has 14 amino acids. CDR3: CALQGSSYNSPLHF. For the CDR3, the DNA is TGTGCCTTACAGGGGAGCTCCTATAATTCACCCCTCCACTTT.